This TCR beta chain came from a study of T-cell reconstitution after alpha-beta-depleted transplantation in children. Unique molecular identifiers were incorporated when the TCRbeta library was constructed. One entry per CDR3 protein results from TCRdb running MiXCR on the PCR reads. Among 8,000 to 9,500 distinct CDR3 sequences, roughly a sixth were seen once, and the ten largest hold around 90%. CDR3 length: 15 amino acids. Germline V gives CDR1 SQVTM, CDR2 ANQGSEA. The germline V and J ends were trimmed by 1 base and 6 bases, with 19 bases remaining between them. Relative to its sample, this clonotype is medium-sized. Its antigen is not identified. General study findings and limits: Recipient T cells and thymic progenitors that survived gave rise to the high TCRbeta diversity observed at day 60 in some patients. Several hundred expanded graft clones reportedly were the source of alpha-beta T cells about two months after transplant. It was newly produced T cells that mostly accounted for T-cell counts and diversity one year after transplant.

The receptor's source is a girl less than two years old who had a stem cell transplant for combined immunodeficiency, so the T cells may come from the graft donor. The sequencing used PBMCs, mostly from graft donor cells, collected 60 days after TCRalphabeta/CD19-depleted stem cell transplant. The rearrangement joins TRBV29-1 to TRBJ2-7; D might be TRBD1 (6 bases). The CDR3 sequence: CSVEGGPDRPVEQYF. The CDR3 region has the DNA TGCAGCGTTGAAGGGGGTCCCGACAGGCCAGTCGAGCAGTACTTC.